What follows is one T cell receptor beta chain and its context. The antigen remains unidentified. The data were obtained in a study of cytomegalovirus exposure and HLA in healthy donors. Study-wide context: Sequencing of 150 million to 200 million T cells in an earlier analysis found around 100 million unique TCR beta sequences. Study findings and constraints: It was in a later analysis that TCR association rates were seen to vary by HLA locus, highest for DRB1 and lowest for HLA-C.

It was healthy bone marrow donors who served as donors. In the PCR, 60 Vbeta and 13 Jbeta primers were used. Generated by immunoSEQ multiplex PCR, the TCRdb table keeps only in-frame clones and is missing some. The profile shows about 99,000 clones, 65% to 85% of them singletons. The CDR3 runs 15 residues. Between the trimmed V and J ends, which lost 2 bases and 0 bases, there was a span of 10 bases. CDR1 SGHAT and CDR2 FQNNGV come from the germline V gene. Sequenced input: PBMCs. V gene TRBV11-2 combines with J gene TRBJ1-1; D is perhaps TRBD1 (5 bases). The receptor was derived from a man between 45 and 60 years old in good health and CMV-seropositive. The CDR3: CASSLRRDLNTEAFF. As DNA, the CDR3 is TGTGCCAGCAGCTTACGGCGGGACTTGAACACTGAAGCTTTCTTT.